The source of this TCR beta chain is a study of CD8 T cells in ankylosing spondylitis. This clonotype was counted ten times or more. No antigen is known for it. Quantitative 5'-RACE with molecular barcodes generated TCR beta libraries. TCRdb reprocessed the 5' RACE reads via MiXCR and lists one record per CDR3 protein. The sample lists a few hundred thousand distinct CDR3 sequences, approximately 7.4% seen once, with 12% to 15% in the top ten. Trimming pared 7 bases from V and 7 bases from J, leaving 16 bases between. Germline V gives CDR1 LNHDA, CDR2 SQIVND (reference sequence). The length of the CDR3 is 13 residues. Whole-study findings and limits: Peripheral blood held disease-linked clones only at relatively low frequency, and these were CD8+. A motif of under ten highly homologous TCR beta variants was seen as apparently characteristic of ankylosing spondylitis blood. Earlier reports found some motif variants in synovial fluid and blood in reactive arthritis. Disease-associated clones were reportedly significantly overrepresented in matched ankylosing spondylitis synovial fluid.

The chain recombines TRBV19 with TRBJ1-2; D might be TRBD1 (6 bases). This TCR came from a male donor with ankylosing spondylitis. The sample consisted of blood, either unsorted or a sorted T cell fraction (not recorded which). CDR3 sequence: CASTYQGGSGYTF. The CDR3 coding sequence is TGTGCCAGTACCTATCAAGGGGGGAGTGGCTACACCTTC.